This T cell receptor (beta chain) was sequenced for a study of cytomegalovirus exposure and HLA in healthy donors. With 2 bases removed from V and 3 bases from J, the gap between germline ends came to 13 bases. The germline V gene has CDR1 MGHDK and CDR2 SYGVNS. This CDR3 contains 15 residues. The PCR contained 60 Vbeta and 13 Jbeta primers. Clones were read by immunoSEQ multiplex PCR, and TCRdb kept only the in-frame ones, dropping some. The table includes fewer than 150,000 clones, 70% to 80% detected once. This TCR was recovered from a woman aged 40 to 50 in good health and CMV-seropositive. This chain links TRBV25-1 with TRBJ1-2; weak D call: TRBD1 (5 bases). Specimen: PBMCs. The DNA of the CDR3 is TGTGCCAGCAGTGAACCGGGACTCAGGGACTATGGCTACACCTTC. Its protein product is CASSEPGLRDYGYTF.